Following are 17 T cell receptor beta chains from one sample sequenced in a study of T cell repertoires in cytomegalovirus infection. What these receptors recognize is not known. TCRdb recomputed calls from the reads with MiXCR, one row per CDR3 protein. This table has 650,000 to 900,000 distinct CDR3 sequences, roughly 33% appearing once. This sample comprised cultured CD8+ T cells from PBMCs, obtained from culture after CMV antigen stimulation. All receptors come from a human donor in good health (CMV status not recorded). Some clones in this sample may be carry-over from other donors' samples.

The chain links TRBV6-2 or TRBV6-3 to TRBJ2-1; D is possibly TRBD2 (5 bases). The germline V gene has CDR1 MNHEY and CDR2 SVGEGT. This CDR3 is built from 15 residues. V dropped 5 bases and J dropped 7 bases, with 18 bases sitting between them. The CDR3 is CASSEGPRIRNEQFF. Written as DNA, the CDR3 is TGTGCCAGCAGTGAGGGCCCTCGAATAAGAAATGAGCAGTTCTTC.

This rearrangement joins TRBV4-2 to TRBJ2-7; TRBD1 agrees at 8 bases. Per germline, CDR1 LGHNA and CDR2 YNFKEQ. V dropped 1 base and J dropped 3; count of bases not matched to a gene: 2. The CDR3 length is 14 residues. CDR3 sequence (DNA): TGTGCCAGCAGCCAAGTAGGACAGGGCTACGAGCAGTACTTC. This gives the protein CASSQVGQGYEQYF.

This chain links TRBV20-1 with TRBJ1-5; tentatively, D is TRBD1 (6 bases). Trimming shortened V by 2 bases and J by 2 bases, and 19 bases separated the two germline ends. The CDR3 loop spans 17 amino acids. CDR1 and CDR2 from the germline V gene are DFQATT and SNEGSKA (reference sequence). This chain's CDR3 is CSARSRGGVFGNQPQHF. As DNA, the CDR3 is TGCAGTGCTAGATCCAGGGGTGGTGTATTTGGCAATCAGCCCCAGCATTTT.

The DNA of the CDR3 is TGTGCCAGCAGCTCCCCCAAGGGTCCCGGGGAGCTGTTTTTT. It encodes CASSSPKGPGELFF. This chain joins TRBV7-8 and TRBJ2-2; D unresolved. Germline assignment: CDR1 SGHVS and CDR2 FQNEAQ. The length of the CDR3 is 14 residues. Trimming removed 4 bases from V and 6 bases from J, with 12 bases in between.

This clonotype was seen at least ten times. This chain uses TRBV6-1 with TRBJ2-7; D remains unclear. V lost 2 bases, J lost 0 bases, and 8 bases lay in between. Germline CDR1 reads MNHNS; CDR2 reads SASEGT. The CDR3 consists of 14 residues. The CDR3: CASSETGPSYEQYF. DNA of the CDR3: TGTGCCAGCAGTGAAACTGGACCCTCCTACGAGCAGTACTTC.

CDR3 sequence: CASSWTGPTGELFF. CDR3 in DNA: TGTGCCAGCAGTTGGACAGGACCCACCGGGGAGCTGTTTTTT. The rearrangement joins TRBV12-3 or TRBV12-4 to TRBJ2-2; 7 bases map to TRBD1. The CDR3 totals 14 residues. J was trimmed by 4 bases and V by 4 bases; bases with no gene match: 3.

This clonotype was seen only a few times. The chain employs TRBV6-5 and TRBJ1-1; TRBD1 matches 8 bases. In germline, CDR1 is MNHEY, CDR2 SVGAGI. V lost 2 bases to trimming and J lost 7 bases; unmatched junction nucleotides: 3. There are 13 residues in the CDR3. CDR3 coding DNA: TGTGCCAGCAGTTACCGGACAGGGATTGAAGCTTTCTTT. It encodes CASSYRTGIEAFF.

This clonotype has a handful of counts. A read error may produce the germline difference seen at one junction end. The chain is built from TRBV4-1 and TRBJ1-3, with D tentatively TRBD1 (6 bases). CDR1 is MGHRA and CDR2 is YSYEKL in the germline V gene. CDR3 length: 17 residues. The CDR3 protein is CASSPGQSPSWGNTIYF. The CDR3 DNA reads as TGTGCCAGCAGCCCAGGACAGTCCCCGTCCTGGGGAAACACCATATATTTT.

V is TRBV27 and J is TRBJ2-3, with TRBD2 matching over 14 bases. CDR3 size: 19 residues. Trimming removed 6 bases from V and 1 base from J; junction bases left unmatched: 12. Germline assignment: CDR1 MNHEY and CDR2 SMNVEV (reference sequence). The CDR3 sequence is CASRPLGLAGVSGTDTQYF. The CDR3 DNA is TGTGCCAGCAGACCACTGGGACTAGCGGGGGTGTCAGGCACAGATACGCAGTATTTT.

The V gene is TRBV2, the J gene TRBJ2-3, with D tentatively TRBD1 or TRBD2 (5 bases each). Trimming stripped 7 bases from V and 2 bases from J, with 16 bases between. The CDR3 is 15 residues long. Germline CDR1 is SNHLY and CDR2 is FYNNEI. CDR3 bases: TGTGCCAGCAAGGGGAGCCCAGGGACCACAGATACGCAGTATTTT. As protein: CASKGSPGTTDTQYF.

This clonotype appeared a single time. The chain carries TRBV4-3 and TRBJ2-2; 10 nucleotides agree with TRBD1. CDR3 size: 18 residues. CDR1 and CDR2 from the germline V gene are LGHNA and YSLEER. Trimming removed 3 bases from V and 1 base from J; junction bases left unmatched: 8. This CDR3 is CASSHPGTGELNTGELFF. As DNA, the CDR3 is TGCGCCAGCAGCCATCCCGGGACAGGGGAACTGAACACCGGGGAGCTGTTTTTT.

This clonotype has only one observation. This chain connects TRBV7-9 to TRBJ1-6; 8 bases are a match to TRBD1. The CDR3 is 16 residues long. Germline V gives CDR1 SEHNR, CDR2 FQNEAQ (reference sequence). The V and J ends lost 5 bases and 4 bases, in that order; junction bases with no gene match: 7. The CDR3 is CASSPKDRGYNSPLHF. The CDR3 nucleotides are TGTGCCAGCAGCCCTAAAGACAGGGGTTATAATTCACCCCTCCACTTT.

This clonotype was detected only a few times. The chain combines TRBV10-3 with TRBJ2-1, with 8 bases lining up with TRBD1. The CDR3 length is 14 residues. Germline CDR1 ENHRY, CDR2 SYGVKD. V was clipped by 5 bases and J by 7 bases; unmatched bases: 7. The CDR3 DNA reads as TGTGCCATCAGTCCGGGTCAGGGGGCTAATGAGCAGTTCTTC. It specifies CAISPGQGANEQFF.

The CDR3 DNA is TGTGCCAGCAGTTTCTCCCTCGCCGAAGCTTTCTTT. This gives the protein CASSFSLAEAFF. V usage is TRBV12-3 or TRBV12-4 and J usage is TRBJ1-1; D gene uncertain. V shed 3 bases and J shed 8 bases, with 10 bases lying between them. The CDR3 contains 12 residues.

This clonotype was recorded a few times. This rearrangement joins TRBV28 to TRBJ2-1; D ambiguous. The CDR3 sequence is 12 residues long. Per germline, CDR1 MDHEN and CDR2 SYDVKM. V shed 1 base and J shed 6 bases, with 4 bases lying between them. The CDR3 loop is CASSLSINEQFF. CDR3 nucleotide sequence: TGTGCCAGCAGTTTATCTATCAATGAGCAGTTCTTC.

This clonotype was observed a handful of times. The V call is TRBV3-1, the J call TRBJ2-2; 10 nucleotides agree with TRBD2. CDR1 is LGHDT and CDR2 is YNNKEL in the germline V gene (reference sequence). The CDR3 covers 18 residues. With 0 bases clipped from V and 0 bases from J, the junction kept 4 bases outside the gene matches. CDR3 protein: CASSQEWLAGANTGELFF. In nucleotides, the CDR3 is TGTGCCAGCAGCCAAGAGTGGCTAGCGGGGGCGAACACCGGGGAGCTGTTTTTT.

The sample holds many counts of this clonotype. V and J are TRBV23-1 and TRBJ2-2, with 9 positions matching TRBD1. TRBV23-1 counts as an open reading frame of uncertain function. The CDR3 consists of 15 residues. V shed 4 bases, J shed 3 bases, and the junction held 3 bases outside the gene matches. The CDR3 sequence is CASSPRQGDTGELFF. The CDR3 bases are TGCGCCAGCAGTCCACGACAGGGGGACACCGGGGAGCTGTTTTTT.